Listed here are 22 T cell receptor beta chains from one sample, sequenced in a study of patients and donors after allogeneic stem cell transplantation. TCRdb recomputed calls from the RT-PCR reads with MiXCR, one row per CDR3 protein. Of 800,000 to 1,000,000 distinct CDR3 sequences in the sample, more than 15% were seen once. The specimen sequenced was blood, either unsorted or a sorted T cell fraction (not recorded which). The receptors come from a human donor who was either an allogeneic HSCT recipient or a stem cell or donor lymphocyte infusion donor (not recorded which). It is not recorded whose cells these are; they may come from a transplant donor.

This clonotype was seen more than once but under ten times. The chain has TRBV5-1 and TRBJ2-7; 8 nucleotides match TRBD1. Germline CDR1 reads SGHRS; CDR2 reads YFSETQ. V dropped 7 bases and J dropped 4; count of bases not matched to a gene: 10. The length of the CDR3 is 14 residues. The CDR3 loop is CASSGQGKGYEQYF. The CDR3 DNA sequence: TGCGCCAGCTCCGGACAGGGAAAAGGATACGAGCAGTACTTC.

This clonotype showed up just a few times. J is TRBJ2-7 and V is TRBV12-3 or TRBV12-4, with D possibly TRBD1 on 6 matching bases. The CDR3 extends over 15 amino acids. Trimming cost V 3 bases and J 2 bases, with 14 bases left between them. CDR3 bases: TGTGCCAGCAGTTTGTATCGGGACACCCCCTACGAGCAGTACTTC. This codes for CASSLYRDTPYEQYF.

The gene calls are TRBV2 and TRBJ2-7; D gene uncertain. CDR1 and CDR2 from the germline V gene are SNHLY and FYNNEI. Trimming removed 0 bases from V and 7 bases from J, with 13 bases in between. CDR3 length equals 14 residues. The CDR3 DNA reads TGTGCCAGCAGTGAAGCGAAACAAGTAGAGGAGCAGTACTTC. Protein product: CASSEAKQVEEQYF.

The chain is built from TRBV10-3 and TRBJ1-5; D is perhaps TRBD1 (5 bases). This CDR3 is built from 13 residues. Germline lookup yields CDR1 ENHRY and CDR2 SYGVKD. The CDR3 bases are TGTGCTGTGGGGGGTACGATCAATCAGCCCCAGCATTTT. Amino acid sequence: CAVGGTINQPQHF.

Regarding this clonotype: Possible read error: a much larger clone is one base away. The chain is built from TRBV24-1 and TRBJ2-3; no firm D call. Trimming pared 5 bases from V and 3 bases from J, leaving 5 bases between. This CDR3 has 12 amino acids. Germline CDR1 KGHDR, CDR2 SFDVKD. CDR3 loop: CATSVGTDTQYF. Written as DNA, the CDR3 is TGTGCCACCAGTGTAGGGACAGATACGCAGTATTTT.

V is TRBV6-1 and J is TRBJ1-5; TRBD1 matches 9 bases. The germline gives CDR1 MNHNS, CDR2 SASEGT. The CDR3 length is 14 residues. J was trimmed by 5 bases and V by 6 bases; bases with no gene match: 5. CDR3: CASSFTGGDQPQHF. In nucleotides, the CDR3 is TGTGCCAGCAGCTTCACAGGGGGCGATCAGCCCCAGCATTTT.

The V and J genes are TRBV7-9 and TRBJ1-2, with a possible D match to TRBD1 (5 bases). This CDR3 region has 15 residues. Germline CDR1 and CDR2: SEHNR and FQNEAQ (reference sequence). Trimming left V 4 bases short and J 4 bases short, with 16 bases between. The CDR3 here is CASSSENGAIYGYTF. The DNA of the CDR3 is TGTGCCAGCAGCTCCGAAAACGGGGCGATCTATGGCTACACCTTC.

This clonotype appeared many times. The V call is TRBV12-3 or TRBV12-4, the J call TRBJ2-4; D tentatively fits TRBD1 or TRBD2 (6 bases each). The ends were cut back, 5 bases at V and 9 bases at J, with 11 bases in the middle. CDR3 length: 12 amino acids. CDR3 protein: CASSIEGGIQYF. CDR3 DNA sequence: TGTGCCAGCAGTATTGAGGGGGGCATTCAGTACTTC.

V usage is TRBV12-3 or TRBV12-4 and J usage is TRBJ2-2, with 10 positions matching TRBD2. The junction had 10 bases not matched to a gene; V was cut back by 6 bases and J by 0 bases. CDR3 length equals 18 residues. Here the CDR3 reads CASSPRRTSGSNTGELFF. The CDR3 region has the DNA TGTGCCAGCAGCCCCCGTAGGACTAGCGGATCGAACACCGGGGAGCTGTTTTTT.

This clonotype was counted ten times or more. This chain joins TRBV29-1 and TRBJ2-7; D is tentatively TRBD1 or TRBD2 (5 bases each). With 4 bases removed from V and 1 base from J, the gap between germline ends came to 14 bases. The CDR3 extends over 14 amino acids. The germline CDR1 and CDR2 sequences are SQVTM and ANQGSEA. Written as DNA, the CDR3 is TGCAGCGTTGGACGGGGCAGCACGTCCTACGAGCAGTACTTC. This sequence encodes CSVGRGSTSYEQYF.

This clonotype was seen a handful of times. The chain uses TRBV29-1 and TRBJ2-1; D tentatively reads TRBD1 or TRBD2 (5 bases each). With 5 bases removed from V and 7 bases from J, the gap between germline ends came to 27 bases. CDR1 SQVTM and CDR2 ANQGSEA come from the germline V gene. The CDR3 sequence is 17 residues long. The CDR3 protein is CSVYGLGRRWGRNEQFF. In DNA form, the CDR3 reads TGCAGCGTTTACGGTCTGGGGCGGCGCTGGGGGAGAAATGAGCAGTTCTTC.

This clonotype was recorded a few times. The chain links TRBV3-1 to TRBJ1-6, with D unresolved. Trimming left V 3 bases short and J 14 bases short, with 14 bases between. Germline V gives CDR1 LGHDT, CDR2 YNNKEL (reference sequence). The CDR3 covers 13 residues. Here the CDR3 DNA reads TGTGCCAGCAGCCAGAGGCACGGGGTGACCCTCCACTTT. This encodes CASSQRHGVTLHF. Combining the CDR3 with reference TRBV3-1 and TRBJ1-6 gives the whole variable domain DTAVSQTPKYLVTQMGNDKSIKCEQNLGHDTMYWYKQDSKKFLKIMFSYNNKELIINETVPNRFSPKSPDKAHLNLHINSLELGDSAVYFCASSQRHGVTLHFGNGTRLTVT.

This clonotype was observed at least ten times. The V gene is TRBV7-2, the J gene TRBJ1-1; the D is unclear. Germline assignment: CDR1 SGHTA and CDR2 FQGNSA. The CDR3 spans 15 residues. V was clipped by 5 bases and J by 5 bases, with 18 bases between them. The CDR3 DNA follows: TGTGCCAGCAGCCCATTGAGAGGAGGGAGGACTGAAGCTTTCTTT. Residues: CASSPLRGGRTEAFF.

This rearrangement joins TRBV5-1 to TRBJ1-2; 7 bases agree with TRBD1. Germline assignment: CDR1 SGHRS and CDR2 YFSETQ. The CDR3 contains 16 residues. Trimming removed 4 bases from V and 0 bases from J; junction bases left unmatched: 9. The DNA for the CDR3 is TGCGCCAGCAGCCCCTGGACAGGAGGAGCTAACTATGGCTACACCTTC. Encoded protein: CASSPWTGGANYGYTF.

This clonotype was found a few times. At one of its ends the junction is not consistent with the germline gene, which may arise from a read error. This sequence joins TRBV5-8 and TRBJ2-7; D is perhaps TRBD2 (6 bases). The CDR3 runs to 12 residues. The germline gives CDR1 SGHTS, CDR2 YDEGEE. CDR3 in amino acids: CASSWDSSEQYF. CDR3 nucleotides: TGTGCCAGCAGCTGGGACTCCTCCGAGCAGTACTTC.

This clonotype was counted a few times. The chain couples TRBV5-6 to TRBJ2-5; no definite D call. The CDR3 runs 14 residues. Germline CDR1 is SGHDT and CDR2 is YYEEEE. V was trimmed by 0 bases and J by 5 bases, leaving 11 bases between them. The CDR3 DNA reads as TGTGCCAGCAGCTTGGTGGGCCTAAGGGAGACCCAGTACTTC. Translating it yields CASSLVGLRETQYF.

This sequence joins TRBV7-9 and TRBJ2-1; D call uncertain. CDR1 is SEHNR, CDR2 FQNEAQ, per germline (reference sequence). The CDR3 totals 16 residues. Between the trimmed V and J ends, which lost 0 bases and 1 base, there was a span of 10 bases. CDR3 protein: CASSLALPASYNEQFF. The DNA for the CDR3 is TGTGCCAGCAGCTTAGCACTGCCGGCTTCCTACAATGAGCAGTTCTTC.

J is TRBJ1-4 and V is TRBV29-1; 8 bases fit TRBD1. The CDR3 extends over 13 amino acids. J gave up 8 bases and V 7 bases, and 9 bases lay outside the gene matches. CDR1 and CDR2 from the germline V gene are SQVTM and ANQGSEA. The CDR3 DNA sequence: TGCAGCGGAGTGACAGGGGTTGGCGAAAAACTGTTTTTT. Residues: CSGVTGVGEKLFF.

The rearrangement joins TRBV20-1 to TRBJ1-3; D ambiguous. The V end was cut by 6 bases, the J end by 0 bases, with 9 bases between. The CDR3 is 13 residues long. CDR1 and CDR2 from the germline V gene are DFQATT and SNEGSKA (reference sequence). The CDR3 loop is CSAKQHSGNTIYF. The CDR3 nucleotides are TGCAGTGCAAAACAGCACTCTGGAAACACCATATATTTT.

V usage is TRBV5-1 and J usage is TRBJ2-7, with D unresolved. Germline V gene data show CDR1 as SGHRS and CDR2 as YFSETQ. The CDR3 totals 13 residues. V gave up 1 base and J gave up 5 bases, with 10 bases separating them. CDR3 DNA sequence: TGCGCCAGCAGCTTGCCCAAGAAGGACGAGCAGTACTTC. As protein: CASSLPKKDEQYF.

The table lists this clonotype with a few counts. The chain couples TRBV6-5 to TRBJ2-1; possibly TRBD1 or TRBD2 for D (5 bases each). The CDR3 is 12 residues long. With 8 bases removed from V and 3 bases from J, the gap between germline ends came to 8 bases. CDR1 and CDR2 (germline): MNHEY, SVGAGI. CDR3 in amino acids: CASGDLYNEQFF. CDR3 nucleotide sequence: TGTGCCAGCGGGGACCTCTACAATGAGCAGTTCTTC.

The sample holds a few counts of this clonotype. V gene TRBV21-1 combines with J gene TRBJ1-5; TRBD1 is the table's D call, not checked against the DNA. TRBV21-1 is a documented pseudogene. The CDR3 is made up of 17 amino acids. DNA for the CDR3: TGTGCCAGCAGCGGAAAGCATACCCCAGGGGGGCATCAGCCCCAGCATTTT. Amino acid sequence: CASSGKHTPGGHQPQHF.